This T cell receptor beta chain derives from a study of blood T cell repertoires in COVID-19. In the study overall: T cells, B-cell-depleted T cells, or PBMCs supplied cDNA or gDNA.

The assay was immunoSEQ multiplex PCR, and TCRdb's table has in-frame clones only and misses some. The sample consists of about 180,000 clones, about 83% of them appearing once. Per germline, CDR1 WSHSY and CDR2 SAAADI. V was shortened by 2 bases and J by 8 bases, with 21 bases between the two germline ends. The CDR3 has 16 residues. The sequencing sample was made of peripheral blood. The genes are TRBV10-2 and TRBJ1-2; D is possibly TRBD1 (6 bases). The receptor comes from a human donor in a cohort sampled during active COVID-19. CDR3 in amino acids: CASSEVPGHQTRGYTF. The DNA of the CDR3 is TGCGCCAGCAGTGAGGTACCGGGACACCAGACTCGGGGCTACACCTTC.